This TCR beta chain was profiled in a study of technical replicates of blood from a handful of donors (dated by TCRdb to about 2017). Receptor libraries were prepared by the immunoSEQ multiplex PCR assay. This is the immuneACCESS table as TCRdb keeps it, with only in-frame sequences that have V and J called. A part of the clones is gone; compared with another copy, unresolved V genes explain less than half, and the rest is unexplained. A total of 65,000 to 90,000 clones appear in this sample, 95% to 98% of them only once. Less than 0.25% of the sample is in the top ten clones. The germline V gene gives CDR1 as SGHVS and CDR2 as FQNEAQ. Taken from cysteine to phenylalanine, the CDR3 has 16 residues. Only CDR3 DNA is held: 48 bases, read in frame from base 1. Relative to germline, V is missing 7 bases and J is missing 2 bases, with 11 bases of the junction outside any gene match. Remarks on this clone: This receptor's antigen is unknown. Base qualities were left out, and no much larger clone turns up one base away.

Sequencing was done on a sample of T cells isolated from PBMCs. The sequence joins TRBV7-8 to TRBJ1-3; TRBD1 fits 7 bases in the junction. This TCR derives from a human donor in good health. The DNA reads TGTGCCAGCACCCTAATGCAACAGGGGACTGGAAACACCATATATTTT. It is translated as CASTLMQQGTGNTIYF.